A single sample is the source of the 13 T cell receptor beta chains below, sequenced in a study of blood T cell repertoires in COVID-19. Assay used: immunoSEQ multiplex PCR; TCRdb lists only in-frame clones, some missing. This table has some 90,000 clones, 86% appearing once. The sample taken for sequencing was peripheral blood. The receptors originated from a human donor in a cohort sampled during active COVID-19.

The V gene is TRBV19, the J gene TRBJ2-7; D not resolved. The germline CDR1 and CDR2 sequences are LNHDA and SQIVND (reference sequence). The CDR3 is made up of 13 amino acids. The ends were cut back, 5 bases at V and 3 bases at J, with 11 bases in the middle. CDR3 bases: TGTGCCAGTAGTCCCCCTCCCTTCTACGAGCAGTACTTC. Amino acids: CASSPPPFYEQYF.

V usage is TRBV7-3 and J usage is TRBJ2-7; 7 nucleotides line up with TRBD1. CDR1 SGHTA and CDR2 FQGTGA come from the germline V gene. V gave up 2 bases and J gave up 2 bases; unmatched junction bases: 6. This CDR3 is built from 15 residues. CDR3 residues: CASSLDLGQAYEQYF. The CDR3, as DNA: TGTGCCAGCAGCTTAGACCTCGGACAGGCCTACGAGCAGTACTTC.

This chain connects TRBV5-1 to TRBJ2-3; possibly TRBD1 for D (10 bases). The length of the CDR3 is 16 residues. V was cut by 4 bases and J by 4 bases, with 19 bases left in between. Per germline, CDR1 SGHRS and CDR2 YFSETQ. This chain's CDR3 is CASSLAGQGPPDTQYF. CDR3 coding DNA: TGCGCCAGCAGCCTAGCGGGACAGGGGCCGCCAGATACGCAGTATTTT.

V gene TRBV7-2 combines with J gene TRBJ2-7, with D tentatively TRBD2 (6 bases). The ends were cut back, 1 base at V and 2 bases at J, with 9 bases in the middle. The length of the CDR3 is 14 residues. Germline-derived CDR1 and CDR2 are SGHTA and FQGNSA. The CDR3 reads CASSLGRDTYEQYF. The DNA for the CDR3 is TGTGCCAGCAGCTTAGGGAGGGATACCTACGAGCAGTACTTC.

This rearrangement joins TRBV7-2 to TRBJ2-7, with 7 bases that match TRBD1. J was trimmed by 2 bases and V by 5 bases; bases with no gene match: 9. Germline V gene lookup returns CDR1 SGHTA and CDR2 FQGNSA. The CDR3 totals 15 residues. The CDR3 DNA is TGTGCCAGCAGCCTGGCCGGGACAGTGACCTACGAGCAGTACTTC. Translated, it gives CASSLAGTVTYEQYF. Using reference TRBV7-2 and TRBJ2-7 for the parts outside the CDR3, the full variable domain is GAGVSQSPSNKVTEKGKDVELRCDPISGHTALYWYRQSLGQGLEFLIYFQGNSAPDKSGLPSDRFSAERTGGSVSTLTIQRTQQEDSAVYLCASSLAGTVTYEQYFGPGTRLTVT.

J is TRBJ2-3 and V is TRBV18, with 11 bases identical to TRBD1. The junction had 3 bases not matched to a gene; V was cut back by 3 bases and J by 4 bases. This CDR3 is built from 15 residues. The germline V gene encodes CDR1 KGHSH and CDR2 LQKENI. CDR3 in amino acids: CASSPGTGGADTQYF. CDR3 DNA sequence: TGTGCCAGCTCACCCGGGACAGGGGGGGCAGATACGCAGTATTTT.

The V gene is TRBV9, the J gene TRBJ2-1; D is unclear. In germline, CDR1 is SGDLS, CDR2 YYNGEE. V lost 0 bases to trimming and J lost 7 bases, with 8 bases between them. This CDR3 has 13 amino acids. Here the CDR3 reads CASSVDLRNEQFF. CDR3 nucleotides: TGTGCCAGCAGCGTAGATCTGAGGAATGAGCAGTTCTTC.

The V call is TRBV11-2, the J call TRBJ2-4; 11 bases fit TRBD2. Germline CDR1 reads SGHAT; CDR2 reads FQNNGV. Trimming cost V 5 bases and J 4 bases; bases outside gene matches: 4. The CDR3 spans 15 residues. The CDR3 loop reads CASSMGLAVKNIQYF. The CDR3 coding sequence is TGTGCCAGCAGCATGGGACTAGCGGTTAAAAACATTCAGTACTTC.

The chain combines TRBV5-5 with TRBJ1-5, with 7 bases lining up with TRBD1. The length of the CDR3 is 15 residues. Germline loops: CDR1 SGHKS, CDR2 YYEKEE (reference sequence). V lost 4 bases and J lost 4; bases outside the gene matches: 8. DNA for the CDR3: TGTGCCAGCAGCCCGCTGACAGGGTCAAATCAGCCCCAGCATTTT. This codes for CASSPLTGSNQPQHF.

The rearrangement joins TRBV3-1 (or the pseudogene TRBV3-2) to TRBJ2-1; possibly TRBD1 for D (5 bases). V lost 0 bases and J 8 bases, leaving 8 bases between the germline ends. Germline V gene data show CDR1 as LGHDT and CDR2 as YNNKEL (reference sequence). This CDR3 is 13 amino acids long. The CDR3 loop reads CASSQDPGYEQFF. CDR3 nucleotide sequence: TGTGCCAGCAGCCAAGATCCAGGGTATGAGCAGTTCTTC.

The chain has TRBV20-1 and TRBJ1-5, with a possible D match to TRBD1 (6 bases). The V gene's germline CDR1 is DFQATT and CDR2 SNEGSKA (reference sequence). Trimming removed 3 bases at V and 2 bases at J, with 14 bases between. The CDR3 is made up of 15 amino acids. Here the CDR3 DNA reads TGCAGTGCTAGTCCTCAGGGGTCGGGCAATCAGCCCCAGCATTTT. Amino acids: CSASPQGSGNQPQHF.

The chain uses TRBV4-1 and TRBJ1-4, with 7 bases matching TRBD1. The CDR3 consists of 14 residues. CDR1 is MGHRA, CDR2 YSYEKL, per germline. The junction had 5 bases not matched to a gene; V was cut back by 5 bases and J by 5 bases. The CDR3 sequence is CASSSGQLNEKLFF. CDR3 coding DNA: TGCGCCAGCAGCTCGGGACAGCTAAATGAAAAACTGTTTTTT.

The chain combines TRBV10-3 with TRBJ2-7; D call uncertain. CDR1 and CDR2 from the germline V gene are ENHRY and SYGVKD. V gave up 4 bases and J gave up 2 bases, with 6 bases separating them. The length of the CDR3 is 12 residues. As DNA, the CDR3 is TGTGCCATCAGTGCTACAGCCTACGAGCAGTACTTC. It translates to CAISATAYEQYF.